The TCR beta chain described here comes from a study of cytomegalovirus exposure and HLA in healthy donors. Findings of the study overall: With later analysis, a missense DCLRE1C variant became linked to TCR beta V- and J-gene trimming. Presence/absence analyses treated sequencing depth as roughly uniform across donors. Later on, an analysis tied 15,000 to 20,000 TCR beta sequences to HLA alleles at 0.05 false discovery rate.

The CDR3 extends over 14 amino acids. Per the germline V gene, CDR1 is GTSNPN and CDR2 is SVGIG (reference sequence). The V and J ends lost 4 bases and 2 bases, in that order; junction bases with no gene match: 3. The donors were healthy bone marrow donors. With respect to this clone: Antigen: not known.

Use of 60 Vbeta and 13 Jbeta primers characterized the PCR. Libraries were prepared by immunoSEQ multiplex PCR; TCRdb keeps only in-frame clonotypes and omits some of them. The profile covers 65,000 to 90,000 clones, with nearly 80% appearing a single time and about 9.5% taken by the ten largest. The clonotype comes from a woman in her 40s in good health and CMV-seropositive. This chain links TRBV30 with TRBJ1-2; 11 bases align to TRBD1. Sequenced material: PBMCs. In DNA, the CDR3 is TGTGCCTGGACACGGACAGGGGGCAACTATGGCTACACCTTC. Protein sequence: CAWTRTGGNYGYTF.